The rows below give T cell receptor beta chains drawn from one sample of a study of blood T cell repertoires in COVID-19. The data were produced by immunoSEQ multiplex PCR, yet TCRdb's version contains in-frame clones alone and is incomplete. The sample holds about 230,000 clones, 80% to 90% seen once. The sample consisted of peripheral blood. The source of these receptors is a man aged 40-49 years with acute or convalescent COVID-19. Both conserved end residues are part of each CDR3. A D gene is named only where the DNA matches it firmly. Where a row states a size, it is once, few, many or the class of an expanded clone; other rows omit it.

V gene,CDR3 length,clone size,J gene,D gene,CDR3 protein,CDR3 DNA
TRBV14,15,.,TRBJ2-1,TRBD2,CASSLTSGDNNEQFF,TGTGCCAGCAGCCTGACTAGCGGGGATAACAATGAGCAGTTCTTC
TRBV24-1,13,.,TRBJ2-7,.,CATSQGYPYEQYF,TGTGCCACCAGTCAGGGGTACCCCTACGAGCAGTACTTC
TRBV5-8,13,.,TRBJ1-1,.,CASSPLSGEVAFF,TGTGCCAGCAGCCCCCTCTCGGGTGAGGTAGCTTTCTTT
TRBV5-1,14,.,TRBJ1-2,.,CASSLESGIYGYTF,TGCGCCAGCAGTCTTGAGTCAGGGATCTATGGCTACACCTTC
TRBV18,14,.,TRBJ1-1,.,CASSATVVSTEAFF,TGTGCCAGCTCAGCTACAGTAGTCTCCACTGAAGCTTTCTTT
TRBV6-1,14,.,TRBJ1-6,.,CASSDRGLNSPLHF,TGTGCCAGCAGTGACAGGGGTTTGAATTCACCCCTCCACTTT
TRBV28,12,.,TRBJ1-2,.,CASSLSKYGYTF,TGTGCCAGCAGTTTGTCAAAATATGGCTACACCTTC
TRBV5-6,15,.,TRBJ1-2,TRBD1,CASSGDRGIGYGYTF,TGTGCCAGCAGCGGCGACAGGGGAATTGGCTATGGCTACACCTTC
TRBV19,14,.,TRBJ1-5,.,CASSISGPNQPQHF,TGTGCCAGTAGTATCTCAGGGCCCAATCAGCCCCAGCATTTT
TRBV28,16,.,TRBJ1-5,.,CASSSRGGSSNQPQHF,TGTGCCAGCAGTTCAAGGGGCGGTTCTAGCAATCAGCCCCAGCATTTT
TRBV5-4,15,.,TRBJ2-5,TRBD2,CASSPGTSGGGTQYF,TGTGCCAGCAGCCCCGGGACTAGCGGGGGGGGGACCCAGTACTTC
TRBV28,13,few,TRBJ1-5,.,CASSYLGGQPQHF,TGTGCCAGCAGTTACCTCGGGGGGCAGCCCCAGCATTTT
TRBV30,13,few,TRBJ1-2,TRBD1,CAWKIWDREYYTF,TGTGCCTGGAAAATTTGGGACAGGGAATACTACACCTTC
TRBV5-1,15,.,TRBJ2-2,.,CASSGTGLNTGELFF,TGCGCCAGCAGCGGAACAGGGTTGAACACCGGGGAGCTGTTTTTT
TRBV7-2,15,.,TRBJ1-1,TRBD1,CASSLPGQGLTEAFF,TGTGCCAGCAGCCTCCCGGGACAGGGTTTAACTGAAGCTTTCTTT
TRBV30,13,.,TRBJ1-1,.,CAWSGTDKLEAFF,TGTGCCTGGAGTGGGACAGACAAGTTGGAAGCTTTCTTT
TRBV3-1/TRBV3-2,15,.,TRBJ1-6,.,CASSQDSRYNSPLHF,TGTGCCAGCAGCCAAGACAGCAGGTATAATTCACCCCTCCACTTT